These 23 T cell receptor beta chains were all obtained from the same sample, sequenced in a study of cytotoxic CD8 clonotypes in ibrutinib-treated CLL. Libraries were prepared by immunoSEQ multiplex PCR; TCRdb keeps only in-frame clonotypes and omits some of them. In the table there are about 300,000 clones, about 61% of which are singletons. The specimen comprised PBMCs, sampled after 36 months of ibrutinib treatment. These receptors originate from a human donor with chronic lymphocytic leukemia.

The V and J genes are TRBV29-1 and TRBJ1-4, with D perhaps TRBD1 (5 bases). There are 15 residues in the CDR3. From germline, CDR1 is SQVTM and CDR2 ANQGSEA. The V gene lost 4 bases and the J gene lost 0 bases, with 12 bases spanning the gap. CDR3 coding DNA: TGCAGCGTTGGGGGCGGTCTCGCAACTAATGAAAAACTGTTTTTT. This sequence encodes CSVGGGLATNEKLFF.

This rearrangement joins TRBV7-2 to TRBJ2-3; 11 nucleotides line up with TRBD2. Germline values: CDR1 SGHTA, CDR2 FQGNSA. V dropped 2 bases and J dropped 4; count of bases not matched to a gene: 14. This CDR3 has 19 amino acids. This CDR3 reads CASSLQALAGGVWADTQYF. CDR3 nucleotides: TGTGCCAGCAGCTTACAAGCGCTAGCGGGGGGTGTTTGGGCAGATACGCAGTATTTT.

The chain uses TRBV6-6 and TRBJ1-2, with 7 bases that match TRBD1. The V gene end was trimmed by 6 bases and the J gene end by 5 bases; junction bases not matched to a gene: 9. The CDR3 totals 14 residues. The germline V gene encodes CDR1 MNHNY and CDR2 SVGAGI (reference sequence). The CDR3 loop is CASSSGTVGYGYTF. The CDR3 nucleotides read TGTGCCAGCAGCTCTGGGACAGTAGGATATGGCTACACCTTC.

This rearrangement joins TRBV4-1 to TRBJ2-7; D uncertain. Trimming took off 0 bases at V and 3 bases at J, with 15 bases between the two ends. The length of the CDR3 is 16 residues. The V gene's germline CDR1 is MGHRA and CDR2 YSYEKL. CDR3 region: CASSQDQVGSGYEQYF. In DNA form, the CDR3 reads TGCGCCAGCAGCCAAGATCAGGTAGGGTCTGGCTACGAGCAGTACTTC.

This clone was observed a few times. The V call is TRBV5-1, the J call TRBJ2-7; D remains ambiguous. In germline, CDR1 is SGHRS, CDR2 YFSETQ. This CDR3 is built from 11 residues. The V end was cut by 4 bases, the J end by 0 bases, with 2 bases between. CDR3 sequence (DNA): TGCGCCAGCAGCGTCTCCTACGAGCAGTACTTC. This sequence encodes CASSVSYEQYF.

J is TRBJ1-1 and V is TRBV13; D remains unclear. Germline values: CDR1 PRHDT, CDR2 FYEKMQ (reference sequence). V lost 2 bases to trimming and J lost 1 base, with 14 bases between them. CDR3 length equals 16 residues. DNA of the CDR3: TGTGCCAGCAGCTTATTGGGTTTAGGGAAGAACACTGAAGCTTTCTTT. Its translation is CASSLLGLGKNTEAFF. The full variable domain, in which reference TRBV13 and TRBJ1-1 provide the parts outside the CDR3, is AAGVIQSPRHLIKEKRETATLKCYPIPRHDTVYWYQQGPGQDPQFLISFYEKMQSDKGSIPDRFSAQQFSDYHSELNMSSLELGDSALYFCASSLLGLGKNTEAFFGQGTRLTVV.

In this sample, this clone turned up a few times. The chain uses TRBV7-3 and TRBJ2-1; 7 bases fit TRBD1. The CDR3 is 13 residues long. Unmatched junction bases numbered 4, after V lost 5 bases and J lost 6 bases. Germline CDR1 SGHTA, CDR2 FQGTGA. The CDR3 protein is CASSLGTVNEQFF. Here the CDR3 DNA reads TGTGCCAGCAGCCTCGGGACAGTCAATGAGCAGTTCTTC.

The rearrangement joins TRBV4-3 to TRBJ2-7; 9 bases map to TRBD2. Losses at the gene ends were 1 base for V and 3 bases for J; bases not matched to a gene: 7. Germline assignment: CDR1 LGHNA and CDR2 YSLEER. The CDR3 contains 16 residues. The CDR3 spells CASSQGGVSGSYEQYF. CDR3 nucleotides: TGCGCCAGCAGCCAAGGGGGGGTTAGCGGGAGCTACGAGCAGTACTTC.

This clone was counted once. The CDR3 DNA sequence: TGCGCCAGCAGCCAAGAATCGGGCAATGAGCAGTTCTTC. This gives the protein CASSQESGNEQFF. This chain links TRBV4-3 with TRBJ2-1; no clear D gene. Trimming took 0 bases from V and 6 from J, leaving 6 bases between them. The CDR3 sequence is 13 residues long. CDR1 LGHNA and CDR2 YSLEER come from the germline V gene.

The chain joins TRBV27 to TRBJ2-5, with 8 nucleotides matching TRBD1. Trimming removed 2 bases from V and 4 bases from J; junction bases left unmatched: 9. Looked up from germline, CDR1 is MNHEY and CDR2 is SMNVEV (reference sequence). The CDR3 loop spans 16 amino acids. This CDR3 is CASSLRVTGVAETQYF. DNA for the CDR3: TGTGCCAGCAGTTTAAGAGTGACAGGGGTTGCAGAGACCCAGTACTTC.

V and J are TRBV7-9 and TRBJ2-3; tentatively, D is TRBD2 (6 bases). Per the germline V gene, CDR1 is SEHNR and CDR2 is FQNEAQ (reference sequence). The CDR3 covers 16 residues. Between the trimmed V and J ends, which lost 3 bases and 0 bases, there was a span of 13 bases. CDR3 in amino acids: CASSFPRSGSTDTQYF. The DNA for the CDR3 is TGTGCCAGCAGCTTCCCGCGGAGCGGGAGCACAGATACGCAGTATTTT. Filled out from reference TRBV7-9 and TRBJ2-3, the complete variable domain reads DTGVSQNPRHKITKRGQNVTFRCDPISEHNRLYWYRQTLGQGPEFLTYFQNEAQLEKSRLLSDRFSAERPKGSFSTLEIQRTEQGDSAMYLCASSFPRSGSTDTQYFGPGTRLTVL.

This chain joins TRBV21-1 and TRBJ2-6; the table's D call, TRBD1, was not checked against the DNA. TRBV21-1 is recorded as a pseudogene. This CDR3 spans 14 amino acids. CDR3 coding DNA: TGTGCCAGCTGTACAGGGTCTGGGGCCAACGTCCTGACTTTC. Amino acid sequence: CASCTGSGANVLTF.

The chain couples TRBV6-1 to TRBJ2-5; D might be TRBD1 or TRBD2, each matching 5 bases. The CDR3 consists of 15 residues. With 3 bases removed from V and 3 bases from J, the gap between germline ends came to 14 bases. Germline V gives CDR1 MNHNS, CDR2 SASEGT. The CDR3 bases are TGTGCCAGCAGTGATTTCCCGGGGACGGAAGAGACCCAGTACTTC. As protein: CASSDFPGTEETQYF.

The chain couples TRBV27 to TRBJ1-2; 7 bases line up with TRBD1. Germline-derived CDR1 and CDR2 are MNHEY and SMNVEV (reference sequence). With 6 bases clipped from V and 10 bases from J, the junction kept 11 bases outside the gene matches. The CDR3 length is 13 residues. CDR3 DNA: TGTGCCAGCAGCTGGACAGGCTCGAGTGACTACACCTTC. It codes for CASSWTGSSDYTF.

The CDR3 bases are TGCAGCGTTGGAACCGGAAGCTCCTACGAGCAGTACTTC. Residues: CSVGTGSSYEQYF. The rearrangement joins TRBV29-1 to TRBJ2-7; D uncertain. V was shortened by 4 bases and J by 0 bases, with 10 bases between the two germline ends. Germline V CDR1 and CDR2: SQVTM, ANQGSEA. The CDR3 runs to 13 residues.

The gene calls are TRBV7-2 and TRBJ2-1, with D uncertain. Germline CDR1 SGHTA, CDR2 FQGNSA. The CDR3 loop spans 16 amino acids. The V end lost 1 base, the J end lost 7 bases, and 17 bases lay between the germline ends. CDR3 protein: CASSLEVRQWKNEQFF. CDR3 DNA sequence: TGTGCCAGCAGCTTAGAGGTCCGGCAGTGGAAAAATGAGCAGTTCTTC.

The V gene is TRBV5-4, the J gene TRBJ2-7, with a weak D call TRBD1 (6 bases). The germline V gene encodes CDR1 SGHNT and CDR2 YYREEE (reference sequence). Trimming left V 1 base short and J 3 bases short, with 14 bases between. This CDR3 has 15 residues. The CDR3 loop is CASSLWGPMGYEQYF. CDR3 nucleotide sequence: TGTGCCAGCAGCTTGTGGGGGCCGATGGGCTACGAGCAGTACTTC.

This chain links TRBV28 with TRBJ2-1; D ambiguous. The V gene lost 4 bases and the J gene lost 7 bases, with 11 bases spanning the gap. Germline assignment: CDR1 MDHEN and CDR2 SYDVKM. This CDR3 is built from 13 residues. The CDR3: CASSSGRRNEQFF. The CDR3 nucleotides read TGTGCCAGCAGTTCAGGTCGGCGGAATGAGCAGTTCTTC.

This clone was counted between two and nine times. The chain joins TRBV10-3 to TRBJ2-2; D call uncertain. This CDR3 region has 14 residues. V lost 7 bases to trimming and J lost 4 bases, with 13 bases between them. Looked up from germline, CDR1 is ENHRY and CDR2 is SYGVKD. CDR3 in DNA: TGTGCCATCACTGCAGCCCCGGGCACCGGGGAGCTGTTTTTT. The encoded protein is CAITAAPGTGELFF.

This clone was recorded only once. The V and J genes are TRBV27 and TRBJ2-3; tentatively, D is TRBD2 (5 bases). With 6 bases removed from V and 0 bases from J, the gap between germline ends came to 13 bases. The CDR3 extends over 15 amino acids. CDR1 is MNHEY and CDR2 is SMNVEV in the germline V gene (reference sequence). Written as DNA, the CDR3 is TGTGCCAGCAGCGGAGGTGGTACTAGCACAGATACGCAGTATTTT. It encodes CASSGGGTSTDTQYF.

This chain connects TRBV9 to TRBJ2-1; 8 bases match TRBD1. Germline V gene data show CDR1 as SGDLS and CDR2 as YYNGEE. CDR3 length: 15 amino acids. With V trimmed by 4 bases and J by 0 bases, 3 bases remained unmatched. The CDR3 is CASSPTGGSYNEQFF. The CDR3 nucleotides are TGTGCCAGCAGCCCAACAGGGGGCTCCTACAATGAGCAGTTCTTC.

The genes are TRBV7-2 and TRBJ2-7; 10 positions match TRBD2. The germline V gene has CDR1 SGHTA and CDR2 FQGNSA. CDR3 length: 16 amino acids. V was pared by 5 bases and J by 7 bases, with 14 bases of the junction left unmatched. The CDR3, as DNA: TGTGCCAGCAGCGCCACTAGCGGGACTATATCGGGGGAGCAGTACTTC. Protein product: CASSATSGTISGEQYF.

V gene TRBV7-8 combines with J gene TRBJ1-5, with D perhaps TRBD1 (6 bases). The CDR3 loop spans 16 amino acids. V lost 1 base and J lost 5, with 15 bases in between. Germline V gives CDR1 SGHVS, CDR2 FQNEAQ. The CDR3 region has the DNA TGTGCCAGCAGCTTAGATTACAGGGCGGCATATCAGCCCCAGCATTTT. Protein sequence: CASSLDYRAAYQPQHF.